This T cell receptor beta chain stems from a study of shared clonotypes between healthy human individuals (dated by TCRdb to 2019 to 2021). Study-level background: The cohort included a few men and a couple of women between 18 and 49 years of age. For each donor, CD4 naive and CD4 memory were each run on three plates, CD8 naive on two plates, and CD8 memory on one plate. The study deeply sequenced blood TCR repertoires of about 5 healthy adults to estimate repertoire size and the extent of clonotype sharing between individuals. To increase sequencing depth and limit assay-specific biases, different laboratories used diverse techniques to prepare libraries and sequence TCR repertoires. Each donor's leukapheresis produced roughly between roughly 0.85 and 9.5 billion PBMCs. Results and caveats for the whole study, not just this receptor: Only blood was sampled, and tissue TCR repertoires likely differ from those in blood. Sharing across four donors was observed for approximately 5% of naive CD4, less than 4% of naive CD8, over 2% of memory CD4, and about 0.4% of memory CD8 clonotypes. Clonotypes shared by all four sorted-subset donors showed higher generation probabilities than non-shared clonotypes. Pairwise subsampling indicated that sequencing depth was expected to affect the degree of clonotype sharing among donors. Estimated clonotype richness was generally larger for naive than for memory subsets. Even with the large sequencing depth, rarefaction of the sorted-subset datasets indicated that sequencing was incomplete. The genetic and exposure-history diversity represented was limited by the small number of donors.

The germline V gene provides CDR1 SQVTM and CDR2 ANQGSEA. There are 14 amino acids in the CDR3, from cysteine to phenylalanine inclusive. Left in the record is the CDR3 DNA by itself, 42 bases read in frame from the first base. Trimming removed 4 bases from V and 0 bases from J, leaving 13 bases between the germline ends. As regards this clone: Its antigen is currently not known. The record has no base qualities; no much larger clone is one base away.

Healthy HIV-negative adults with no recently reported acute infections or vaccinations were included as donors. Every donor was a Caucasian adult residing in Nashville, Tennessee, USA. Magnetic negative selection was used to enrich CD4+ T cells, after which naive cells were positively selected on CD45RA and the negative fraction became the memory subset. Blood was collected by leukapheresis, and PBMCs were isolated by Ficoll-Histopaque density gradient centrifugation and then cryopreserved in liquid nitrogen vapor phase. Purity and quantity of every magnetically sorted T cell population were checked by analytical flow cytometry. From each sorted fraction, genomic DNA was isolated and quantified by UV absorbance on a Nanodrop 2000c. Using the deep immunoSEQ assay, multiplex PCR amplified TCR CDR3 regions from genomic DNA. Extracted genomic DNA from each cell subset was distributed evenly across all wells of several immunoSEQ 96-well plates, and each plate was treated as a replicate. For sorted subsets, approximately 200 ng of genomic DNA, equivalent to some 30,000 T cell genomes, went into each replicate PCR. Purified libraries were quantified with a Qubit 3.0 fluorometer, sized on a Bioanalyzer 2100, and re-quantified with the KAPA Library Quantification kit. Each immunoSEQ 96-well plate was sequenced on its own single-read 150-cycle Illumina NextSeq 550 flow cell. In the original analysis: The immunoSEQ output contained only junctional sequences without quality scores, so filtering could not match that applied to full-length reads. To assign V/J genes and CDR3, sequences were annotated against IMGT germline references using PyIR, a Python wrapper for IgBLAST v1.9. Any read was removed if the V/J assignment was weak (E-value above 1e-6), the CDR3 was missing, or the read contained stop codons, out-of-frame junctions, or ambiguous translated residues. V3J clonotypes were defined as sequences sharing an identical inferred V gene, J gene, and CDR3 amino acid sequence. To compute the percentage overlap between repertoires, the number of shared unique clonotypes was divided by the size of the smaller repertoire. Three approaches were used to assess repertoire richness: RTK rarefaction, the Chao1 estimator, and Recon v2.1 estimates of unobserved clonotypes. Generation probabilities for all TCRbeta clonotypes obtained by the gDNA method from several donors were computed using OLGA. In its TCRdb copy, this immuneACCESS table keeps in-frame sequences only and misses some clones. Where compared with another copy, unresolved V genes explain less than half of these, and the others have no known cause. V, J and clone size reflect that table, while D and trimming were determined from the DNA. For this sample the table gives a few million clones, of which around nine tenths were detected only once. About 0.13% of the sample is taken by the ten largest.

Sequences were obtained from naive CD4+ T cells sorted from blood. In light of the paper, this sample's cell subset or site label describes: CD45RA+ positively selected. The TCR originated in a man aged 18 to 29 in good health. The chain links TRBV29-1 with TRBJ2-7; TRBD2 could be the D gene, as 6 bases match. The CDR3 amino acid sequence is: CSVGGRESSYEQYF. The nucleotide sequence reads as follows: TGCAGCGTTGGGGGACGGGAGAGCTCCTACGAGCAGTACTTC.